This is a list of T cell receptor beta chains from one sample in a study of tacrolimus-resistant gene-edited T cells for transplant recipients. Assay used: immunoSEQ multiplex PCR; TCRdb lists only in-frame clones, some missing. The table has around 750 clones, around 40% seen once. Sequencing used a CMV-specific product grown in culture, obtained from cells with FKBP12 knockout. The receptors were sampled from a human donor in good health, a blood donor. The CDR3 runs from the conserved cysteine through the conserved F or W. Each record gives: J gene, V gene, clone size, D gene, CDR3 protein, CDR3 DNA. A D gene is named only where the DNA matches it firmly. Rows may omit the clone size; those that give it use once, few, many or a size class.

J: TRBJ2-2
V: TRBV25-1
size: NA
D: TRBD2
CDR3: CASMGGRTPGELFF
DNA: TGTGCCAGCATGGGCGGGAGGACCCCCGGGGAGCTGTTTTTT

J: TRBJ2-5
V: TRBV5-1
size: NA
D: TRBD2
CDR3: CASSQSGRRETQYF
DNA: TGCGCCAGCAGCCAAAGCGGGAGGAGAGAGACCCAGTACTTC

J: TRBJ2-5
V: TRBV5-1
size: NA
D: TRBD1
CDR3: CASSLTGGVAETQYF
DNA: TGCGCCAGCAGCCTAACAGGGGGAGTTGCGGAGACCCAGTACTTC

J: TRBJ2-1
V: TRBV7-8
size: few
D: NA
CDR3: CASSYRDKGNYNEQFF
DNA: TGTGCCAGCAGCTACAGGGACAAGGGAAACTACAATGAGCAGTTCTTC

J: TRBJ1-5
V: TRBV5-8
size: few
D: NA
CDR3: CASSPGQPGQPQHF
DNA: TGTGCCAGCAGCCCCGGACAACCGGGGCAGCCCCAGCATTTT

J: TRBJ2-7
V: TRBV6-1
size: NA
D: NA
CDR3: CASSEYWRVGYGSSYEQYF
DNA: TGTGCCAGCAGTGAATATTGGAGGGTGGGATATGGAAGCTCCTACGAGCAGTACTTC

J: TRBJ1-2
V: TRBV21-1
size: medium-sized
D: NA
CDR3: CASSKLPVYRDNYGYTF
DNA: TGTGCCAGCAGCAAATTACCGGTGTACAGGGATAACTATGGCTACACCTTC

J: TRBJ1-3
V: TRBV19
size: NA
D: NA
CDR3: CASSISTATISGNTIYF
DNA: TGTGCCAGTAGTATATCGACCGCCACTATCTCTGGAAACACCATATATTTT

J: TRBJ1-1
V: TRBV3-1/TRBV3-2
size: large
D: NA
CDR3: CASSPTDGNTEAFF
DNA: TGTGCCAGCAGCCCTACGGACGGGAACACTGAAGCTTTCTTT

J: TRBJ2-2
V: TRBV27
size: NA
D: NA
CDR3: CASSFTGTHNTGELFF
DNA: TGTGCCAGCAGTTTTACCGGGACCCACAACACCGGGGAGCTGTTTTTT

J: TRBJ1-1
V: TRBV30
size: large
D: NA
CDR3: CAWSQREAFF
DNA: TGTGCCTGGAGCCAGCGAGAAGCTTTCTTT

J: TRBJ2-1
V: TRBV4-1
size: NA
D: TRBD1
CDR3: CASSQVQDRGLNEQFF
DNA: TGCGCCAGCAGCCAAGTTCAGGACAGGGGGCTTAATGAGCAGTTCTTC

J: TRBJ1-2
V: TRBV28
size: NA
D: TRBD1
CDR3: CASSLGQGEGVLYGYTF
DNA: TGTGCCAGCAGCCTAGGACAGGGGGAAGGTGTTTTGTATGGCTACACCTTC

J: TRBJ2-1
V: TRBV28
size: few
D: TRBD1
CDR3: CASSHRGPLYNEQFF
DNA: TGTGCCAGCAGTCACAGGGGACCCTTATACAATGAGCAGTTCTTC

J: TRBJ2-7
V: TRBV30
size: NA
D: NA
CDR3: CAWSANAEQYF
DNA: TGTGCCTGGAGTGCGAACGCCGAGCAGTACTTC

J: TRBJ2-2
V: TRBV3-1/TRBV3-2
size: NA
D: TRBD1
CDR3: CASSQEFRDREKTPGELFF
DNA: TGTGCCAGCAGCCAAGAATTCCGGGACAGGGAGAAGACACCCGGGGAGCTGTTTTTT

J: TRBJ2-7
V: TRBV9
size: NA
D: NA
CDR3: CASSVGGSSYEQYF
DNA: TGTGCCAGCAGCGTAGGGGGTAGCTCCTACGAGCAGTACTTC

J: TRBJ1-2
V: TRBV6-5
size: few
D: NA
CDR3: CASSYGEVYTF
DNA: TGTGCCAGCAGTTACGGGGAGGTTTACACCTTC

J: TRBJ1-5
V: TRBV6-5
size: once
D: NA
CDR3: CASRSGPNQPQHF
DNA: TGTGCCAGCAGGTCGGGCCCCAATCAGCCCCAGCATTTT

J: TRBJ1-4
V: TRBV30
size: NA
D: TRBD1
CDR3: CAWSKPRDSGNEKLFF
DNA: TGTGCCTGGAGTAAACCTAGGGACAGCGGTAATGAAAAACTGTTTTTT

J: TRBJ2-1
V: TRBV10-3
size: medium-sized
D: NA
CDR3: CAISVGNEQFF
DNA: TGTGCCATCAGTGTTGGAAATGAGCAGTTCTTC

J: TRBJ1-1
V: TRBV13
size: large
D: NA
CDR3: CASSLAQEGTEAFF
DNA: TGTGCCAGCAGCTTAGCACAGGAAGGGACTGAAGCTTTCTTT

J: TRBJ1-1
V: TRBV18
size: medium-sized
D: NA
CDR3: CASSLLRVRNTEAFF
DNA: TGTGCCAGCTCACTACTCAGGGTGAGGAACACTGAAGCTTTCTTT

J: TRBJ2-3
V: TRBV5-5
size: few
D: NA
CDR3: CASSVPPGGSTDTQYF
DNA: TGTGCCAGCAGCGTCCCGCCGGGCGGTAGCACAGATACGCAGTATTTT

J: TRBJ1-3
V: TRBV14
size: NA
D: NA
CDR3: CASSQEQRNTIYF
DNA: TGTGCCAGCAGCCAAGAACAGCGAAACACCATATATTTT

J: TRBJ1-5
V: TRBV28
size: few
D: TRBD1
CDR3: CATRGTGAQPQHF
DNA: TGTGCCACCCGCGGGACAGGAGCCCAGCCCCAGCATTTT

J: TRBJ2-5
V: TRBV30
size: NA
D: TRBD2
CDR3: CAWSAGILAGLQKETQYF
DNA: TGTGCCTGGAGTGCAGGTATTCTAGCGGGCCTTCAGAAAGAGACCCAGTACTTC

J: TRBJ2-1
V: TRBV9
size: once
D: TRBD2
CDR3: CASSVETSGTDNEQFF
DNA: TGTGCCAGCAGCGTAGAAACTAGCGGGACTGACAATGAGCAGTTCTTC

J: TRBJ2-7
V: TRBV5-4
size: few
D: NA
CDR3: CASSTTDSPYEQYF
DNA: TGTGCCAGCAGTACGACTGACAGCCCCTACGAGCAGTACTTC

J: TRBJ2-2
V: TRBV9
size: NA
D: TRBD1
CDR3: CASSVVRQGASTGELFF
DNA: TGTGCCAGCAGCGTCGTACGACAGGGGGCGAGCACCGGGGAGCTGTTTTTT

J: TRBJ1-1
V: TRBV30
size: few
D: NA
CDR3: CAWSVPPGHTEAFF
DNA: TGTGCCTGGAGTGTACCCCCAGGACACACTGAAGCTTTCTTT

J: TRBJ2-5
V: TRBV3-1/TRBV3-2
size: NA
D: TRBD2
CDR3: CASSHRGLAGQETQYF
DNA: TGTGCCAGCAGCCACCGGGGACTAGCGGGACAAGAGACCCAGTACTTC

J: TRBJ2-7
V: TRBV2
size: large
D: TRBD2
CDR3: CASKETSGSYEQYF
DNA: TGTGCCAGCAAGGAGACTAGCGGGAGCTACGAGCAGTACTTC

J: TRBJ2-1
V: TRBV30
size: NA
D: TRBD2
CDR3: CAWSQAGGSYNEQFF
DNA: TGTGCCTGGAGTCAAGCGGGGGGTTCCTACAATGAGCAGTTCTTC

J: TRBJ2-1
V: TRBV30
size: medium-sized
D: NA
CDR3: CAWGGYNEQFF
DNA: TGTGCCTGGGGAGGGTACAATGAGCAGTTCTTC

J: TRBJ2-3
V: TRBV5-1
size: NA
D: NA
CDR3: CASSLGGIERTDTQYF
DNA: TGCGCCAGCAGTCTGGGGGGAATCGAACGGACAGATACGCAGTATTTT

J: TRBJ2-2
V: TRBV12-3/TRBV12-4
size: few
D: NA
CDR3: CASSFRVNGELFF
DNA: TGTGCCAGCAGTTTTCGGGTAAACGGGGAGCTGTTTTTT

J: TRBJ1-4
V: TRBV21-1
size: NA
D: NA
CDR3: CASRDQVATMHNEKLFF
DNA: TGTGCCAGCAGGGACCAGGTAGCTACAATGCATAATGAAAAACTGTTTTTT

J: TRBJ1-1
V: TRBV30
size: NA
D: NA
CDR3: CAWSVRADTEAFF
DNA: TGTGCCTGGAGTGTCCGGGCGGACACTGAAGCTTTCTTT

J: TRBJ1-1
V: TRBV4-2
size: NA
D: NA
CDR3: CASSQDGGGARTEAFF
DNA: TGTGCCAGCAGCCAAGATGGCGGGGGGGCCAGAACTGAAGCTTTCTTT

J: TRBJ1-2
V: TRBV6-5
size: NA
D: NA
CDR3: CASRVQGAINYGYTF
DNA: TGTGCCAGCAGGGTACAGGGAGCAATAAACTATGGCTACACCTTC

J: TRBJ2-5
V: TRBV5-5
size: medium-sized
D: NA
CDR3: CASSLTGETQYF
DNA: TGTGCCAGCAGCTTGACAGGAGAGACCCAGTACTTC

J: TRBJ2-7
V: TRBV2
size: few
D: NA
CDR3: CASSPWGRESYEQYF
DNA: TGTGCCAGCAGTCCCTGGGGGCGGGAGAGCTACGAGCAGTACTTC

J: TRBJ1-4
V: TRBV5-5
size: NA
D: TRBD1
CDR3: CASSSQQGARVGEKLFF
DNA: TGTGCCAGCAGCTCCCAACAGGGGGCGAGGGTAGGCGAAAAACTGTTTTTT

J: TRBJ1-2
V: TRBV28
size: NA
D: TRBD1
CDR3: CASVRAGTGYGYTF
DNA: TGTGCCAGCGTTAGGGCCGGGACAGGGTACGGCTACACCTTC

J: TRBJ2-1
V: TRBV7-9
size: NA
D: NA
CDR3: CASSQSSSYYNEQFF
DNA: TGTGCCAGCAGCCAGTCTAGCTCCTACTACAATGAGCAGTTCTTC

J: TRBJ1-6
V: TRBV7-9
size: medium-sized
D: NA
CDR3: CASSLPGGNSPLHF
DNA: TGTGCCAGCAGCTTACCGGGAGGGAATTCACCCCTCCACTTT

J: TRBJ2-1
V: TRBV10-1
size: NA
D: NA
CDR3: CASSESALAFDEQFF
DNA: TGCGCCAGCAGTGAGTCGGCACTAGCTTTCGATGAGCAGTTCTTC

J: TRBJ1-3
V: TRBV7-2
size: NA
D: NA
CDR3: CASSLEGSFPGNTIYF
DNA: TGTGCCAGCAGCTTAGAGGGCAGTTTCCCTGGAAACACCATATATTTT

J: TRBJ1-1
V: TRBV5-1
size: NA
D: TRBD1
CDR3: CASSLYSGGGSTEAFF
DNA: TGCGCCAGCAGCTTGTATTCAGGGGGGGGGTCCACTGAAGCTTTCTTT

J: TRBJ1-1
V: TRBV5-1
size: NA
D: NA
CDR3: CASSSTSGSRVNTEAFF
DNA: TGCGCCAGCAGCTCAACCTCCGGGAGCCGAGTGAACACTGAAGCTTTCTTT

J: TRBJ1-1
V: TRBV5-1
size: few
D: TRBD1
CDR3: CASSADRVLNTEAFF
DNA: TGCGCCAGCAGCGCGGACAGGGTATTGAACACTGAAGCTTTCTTT

J: TRBJ1-2
V: TRBV14
size: medium-sized
D: NA
CDR3: CASSQEGSVNYGYTF
DNA: TGTGCCAGCAGCCAAGAAGGCAGCGTGAACTATGGCTACACCTTC

J: TRBJ1-1
V: TRBV28
size: large
D: NA
CDR3: CASSLSESMNTEAFF
DNA: TGTGCCAGCAGTTTATCTGAGTCCATGAACACTGAAGCTTTCTTT